The rows below give T cell receptor beta chains drawn from one sample of a study of shared clonotypes between healthy human individuals. The table came from immunoSEQ multiplex PCR; TCRdb's copy has only in-frame clones and leaves some out. The repertoire holds over 1.4 million clones, with 95% to 97% as singletons. Sequenced input: naive CD4+ T cells sorted from blood. Receptors were obtained from a man younger than 45 in good health. The CDR3 runs from the conserved cysteine through the conserved F or W. A D gene is named only where the DNA matches it firmly. Only some rows state a clone size, as once, few, many or a class for expanded clones.

J gene: TRBJ2-1
V gene: TRBV2
D gene: TRBD1
clone size: NA
CDR3 protein: CASSLQGVTYNEQFF
CDR3 DNA: TGTGCCAGCAGTCTCCAGGGGGTCACCTACAATGAGCAGTTCTTC

J gene: TRBJ2-1
V gene: TRBV29-1
D gene: TRBD1
clone size: NA
CDR3 protein: CSVDELRQGAGNEQFF
CDR3 DNA: TGCAGCGTTGATGAATTACGACAGGGGGCGGGGAATGAGCAGTTCTTC

J gene: TRBJ2-5
V gene: TRBV4-3
D gene: NA
clone size: NA
CDR3 protein: CASSQDSGRWKTQYF
CDR3 DNA: TGCGCCAGCAGCCAAGACTCTGGCAGGTGGAAGACCCAGTACTTC

J gene: TRBJ2-2
V gene: TRBV5-5
D gene: TRBD1
clone size: NA
CDR3 protein: CASSLGQGNTGELFF
CDR3 DNA: TGTGCCAGCAGCTTGGGACAGGGGAACACCGGGGAGCTGTTTTTT

J gene: TRBJ2-7
V gene: TRBV30
D gene: NA
clone size: NA
CDR3 protein: CAWRVLGSSEQYF
CDR3 DNA: TGTGCCTGGAGAGTACTGGGGTCTAGCGAGCAGTACTTC

J gene: TRBJ2-7
V gene: TRBV19
D gene: TRBD1
clone size: NA
CDR3 protein: CASASGTGNYEQYF
CDR3 DNA: TGTGCCAGTGCCTCCGGGACAGGTAACTACGAGCAGTACTTC

J gene: TRBJ1-1
V gene: TRBV11-2
D gene: NA
clone size: once
CDR3 protein: CASSRAAQQGTEAFF
CDR3 DNA: TGTGCCAGCAGCCGGGCAGCTCAACAGGGTACTGAAGCTTTCTTT

J gene: TRBJ2-7
V gene: TRBV18
D gene: TRBD1
clone size: few
CDR3 protein: CASSSGQGVAYEQYF
CDR3 DNA: TGTGCCAGCTCATCGGGACAGGGGGTCGCGTACGAGCAGTACTTC

J gene: TRBJ2-3
V gene: TRBV5-4
D gene: TRBD2
clone size: once
CDR3 protein: CASSTRREGKGDTQYF
CDR3 DNA: TGTGCCAGCAGCACCCGGCGGGAGGGCAAGGGGGATACGCAGTATTTT

J gene: TRBJ2-5
V gene: TRBV29-1
D gene: NA
clone size: few
CDR3 protein: CSVCQAEETQYF
CDR3 DNA: TGCAGCGTTTGCCAGGCGGAAGAGACCCAGTACTTC

J gene: TRBJ2-1
V gene: TRBV20-1
D gene: NA
clone size: NA
CDR3 protein: CSAKNNEQFF
CDR3 DNA: TGCAGTGCTAAGAACAATGAGCAGTTCTTC

J gene: TRBJ2-5
V gene: TRBV11-2
D gene: NA
clone size: NA
CDR3 protein: CASSRGQRETQYF
CDR3 DNA: TGTGCCAGCAGCCGGGGCCAACGGGAGACCCAGTACTTC

J gene: TRBJ2-2
V gene: TRBV4-1
D gene: NA
clone size: NA
CDR3 protein: CASSLPGPNTGELFF
CDR3 DNA: TGCGCCAGCAGCCTGCCGGGACCCAACACCGGGGAGCTGTTTTTT

J gene: TRBJ2-3
V gene: TRBV6-5
D gene: NA
clone size: NA
CDR3 protein: CASARAQVTDTQYF
CDR3 DNA: TGTGCCAGCGCCCGTGCACAAGTAACAGATACGCAGTATTTT

J gene: TRBJ1-1
V gene: TRBV5-1
D gene: NA
clone size: NA
CDR3 protein: CASSLVGADTEAFF
CDR3 DNA: TGCGCCAGCAGCTTGGTGGGGGCTGACACTGAAGCTTTCTTT

J gene: TRBJ2-7
V gene: TRBV7-2
D gene: NA
clone size: NA
CDR3 protein: CASSLAVGGRGYEQYF
CDR3 DNA: TGTGCCAGCAGCTTAGCGGTAGGAGGGAGAGGCTACGAGCAGTACTTC

J gene: TRBJ2-4
V gene: TRBV5-8
D gene: NA
clone size: NA
CDR3 protein: CASSLSPPVLGNIQYF
CDR3 DNA: TGTGCCAGCAGCTTGAGCCCCCCAGTCTTAGGAAACATTCAGTACTTC

J gene: TRBJ1-1
V gene: TRBV28
D gene: TRBD1
clone size: NA
CDR3 protein: CASSSTGGNTEAFF
CDR3 DNA: TGTGCCAGCAGTTCGACAGGGGGGAACACTGAAGCTTTCTTT

J gene: TRBJ1-2
V gene: TRBV10-3
D gene: NA
clone size: NA
CDR3 protein: CAIGAGYAKANYGYTF
CDR3 DNA: TGTGCCATCGGCGCAGGATATGCGAAAGCTAACTATGGCTACACCTTC

J gene: TRBJ2-2
V gene: TRBV6-5
D gene: NA
clone size: NA
CDR3 protein: CASSYWGPPDTGELFF
CDR3 DNA: TGTGCCAGCAGTTACTGGGGACCCCCGGACACCGGGGAGCTGTTTTTT

J gene: TRBJ1-1
V gene: TRBV5-1
D gene: NA
clone size: NA
CDR3 protein: CASSIGQLNTEAFF
CDR3 DNA: TGCGCCAGCAGCATCGGACAGCTGAACACTGAAGCTTTCTTT

J gene: TRBJ2-1
V gene: TRBV6-6
D gene: NA
clone size: NA
CDR3 protein: CASSYSMQVAYNEQFF
CDR3 DNA: TGTGCCAGCAGTTACTCGATGCAGGTTGCCTACAATGAGCAGTTCTTC

J gene: TRBJ1-3
V gene: TRBV9
D gene: NA
clone size: NA
CDR3 protein: CASSVASGVSGNTIYF
CDR3 DNA: TGTGCCAGCAGCGTAGCGTCGGGAGTCTCTGGAAACACCATATATTTT

J gene: TRBJ1-1
V gene: TRBV7-2
D gene: TRBD1
clone size: NA
CDR3 protein: CASSFPGGHTEAFF
CDR3 DNA: TGTGCCAGCAGCTTTCCAGGGGGGCACACTGAAGCTTTCTTT

J gene: TRBJ2-7
V gene: TRBV9
D gene: NA
clone size: NA
CDR3 protein: CASSVEGGFEQYF
CDR3 DNA: TGTGCCAGCAGCGTAGAAGGAGGGTTCGAGCAGTACTTC

J gene: TRBJ1-2
V gene: TRBV5-1
D gene: TRBD1
clone size: NA
CDR3 protein: CASSLEGGTYGYTF
CDR3 DNA: TGCGCCAGCAGCTTGGAAGGGGGCACCTATGGCTACACCTTC

J gene: TRBJ2-2
V gene: TRBV19
D gene: NA
clone size: NA
CDR3 protein: CASSVQAAGKITGELFF
CDR3 DNA: TGTGCCAGTAGTGTACAGGCAGCAGGAAAGATCACCGGGGAGCTGTTTTTT

J gene: TRBJ2-7
V gene: TRBV5-4
D gene: TRBD2
clone size: few
CDR3 protein: CASSAAKLAGEGEQYF
CDR3 DNA: TGTGCCAGCAGCGCGGCTAAGCTAGCGGGAGAGGGCGAGCAGTACTTC

J gene: TRBJ2-7
V gene: TRBV5-1
D gene: NA
clone size: NA
CDR3 protein: CASSSGENHYEQYF
CDR3 DNA: TGCGCCAGCAGCTCAGGTGAAAACCACTACGAGCAGTACTTC

J gene: TRBJ1-1
V gene: TRBV5-1
D gene: TRBD1
clone size: once
CDR3 protein: CASSSRDRGRTEAFF
CDR3 DNA: TGCGCCAGCAGCTCCCGGGACAGGGGGCGGACTGAAGCTTTCTTT

J gene: TRBJ2-1
V gene: TRBV27
D gene: TRBD2
clone size: NA
CDR3 protein: CASSLGSGAYNEQFF
CDR3 DNA: TGTGCCAGCAGTTTAGGTAGCGGGGCCTACAATGAGCAGTTCTTC

J gene: TRBJ2-2
V gene: TRBV7-8
D gene: TRBD1
clone size: NA
CDR3 protein: CASSLRTGNTGELFF
CDR3 DNA: TGTGCCAGCAGCTTAAGGACAGGGAACACCGGGGAGCTGTTTTTT

J gene: TRBJ2-7
V gene: TRBV27
D gene: TRBD2
clone size: NA
CDR3 protein: CASSSARLAGDYEQYF
CDR3 DNA: TGTGCCAGCAGTTCCGCACGACTAGCGGGAGACTACGAGCAGTACTTC

J gene: TRBJ2-3
V gene: TRBV19
D gene: NA
clone size: once
CDR3 protein: CASKATGAGVTDTQYF
CDR3 DNA: TGTGCCAGTAAAGCGACAGGGGCGGGAGTCACAGATACGCAGTATTTT

J gene: TRBJ2-1
V gene: TRBV28
D gene: TRBD2
clone size: NA
CDR3 protein: CASSGLAGYNEQFF
CDR3 DNA: TGTGCCAGCTCGGGACTAGCGGGGTACAATGAGCAGTTCTTC

J gene: TRBJ2-7
V gene: TRBV6-5
D gene: TRBD2
clone size: NA
CDR3 protein: CASSRPGLPYEQYF
CDR3 DNA: TGTGCCAGCAGCCGACCGGGACTACCCTACGAGCAGTACTTC

J gene: TRBJ2-7
V gene: TRBV27
D gene: NA
clone size: many
CDR3 protein: CASSFFPPIGQTYEQYF
CDR3 DNA: TGTGCCAGCAGTTTTTTCCCCCCTATCGGACAGACCTACGAGCAGTACTTC

J gene: TRBJ2-5
V gene: TRBV6-6
D gene: NA
clone size: NA
CDR3 protein: CASSYPNVGEETQYF
CDR3 DNA: TGTGCCAGCAGTTACCCGAACGTGGGGGAGGAGACCCAGTACTTC

J gene: TRBJ1-1
V gene: TRBV18
D gene: NA
clone size: NA
CDR3 protein: CASSSLLDTEAFF
CDR3 DNA: TGTGCCAGCTCATCCTTGTTAGACACTGAAGCTTTCTTT

J gene: TRBJ2-7
V gene: TRBV11-2
D gene: NA
clone size: NA
CDR3 protein: CASSSTVTPEQYF
CDR3 DNA: TGTGCCAGCAGCTCGACAGTGACACCTGAGCAGTACTTC

J gene: TRBJ1-4
V gene: TRBV15
D gene: NA
clone size: NA
CDR3 protein: CATSTWELDNEKLFF
CDR3 DNA: TGTGCCACCAGCACCTGGGAGCTTGATAATGAAAAACTGTTTTTT

J gene: TRBJ2-7
V gene: TRBV18
D gene: NA
clone size: once
CDR3 protein: CASSLGDEQYF
CDR3 DNA: TGTGCCAGCTCACTCGGTGACGAGCAGTACTTC

J gene: TRBJ1-4
V gene: TRBV10-3
D gene: NA
clone size: NA
CDR3 protein: CAISEDITELFF
CDR3 DNA: TGTGCCATCAGTGAGGACATTACGGAACTGTTTTTT

J gene: TRBJ2-7
V gene: TRBV10-2
D gene: NA
clone size: NA
CDR3 protein: CASSPGLSGEQYF
CDR3 DNA: TGCGCCAGCAGTCCAGGACTATCCGGCGAGCAGTACTTC

J gene: TRBJ1-2
V gene: TRBV27
D gene: NA
clone size: NA
CDR3 protein: CASSDPGANYGYTF
CDR3 DNA: TGTGCCAGCAGTGATCCAGGAGCTAACTATGGCTACACCTTC